The 5 T cell receptor beta chains below were found in one sample sequenced in a study of blood T cell repertoires in COVID-19. Sequencing used immunoSEQ multiplex PCR; TCRdb keeps in-frame clones, though not all of them. Of roughly 62,000 clones in the sample, 80% to 85% were seen once. Sequences were obtained from peripheral blood. These receptors were collected from a man aged 80 or over with COVID-19, enrolled during active disease.

The chain joins TRBV2 to TRBJ1-4; maybe TRBD1 (5 bases). CDR1 is SNHLY and CDR2 is FYNNEI in the germline V gene. Trimming shortened V by 1 base and J by 5 bases, and 8 bases separated the two germline ends. The CDR3 runs 14 residues. CDR3 nucleotides: TGTGCCAGCAGTGAAGGCAGGGCGAATGAAAAACTGTTTTTT. Translated: CASSEGRANEKLFF.

This chain uses TRBV19 with TRBJ2-6; TRBD1 might be the D (5 bases). There are 16 residues in the CDR3. Per the germline V gene, CDR1 is LNHDA and CDR2 is SQIVND (reference sequence). The V gene lost 1 base and the J gene lost 2 bases, with 9 bases spanning the gap. CDR3 loop: CASSIVYRTGANVLTF. CDR3 nucleotides: TGTGCCAGTAGTATAGTTTACAGGACTGGGGCCAACGTCCTGACTTTC.

This clone was counted a few times. The chain uses TRBV21-1 and TRBJ1-2; TRBD1, the table's D call, lacks a check against the DNA. TRBV21-1 represents a pseudogene. This CDR3 region has 16 residues. CDR3 sequence (DNA): TGTGCCAGCAGCAAAGAATTGGAAGGGGCCAACTATGGCTACACCTTC. It encodes CASSKELEGANYGYTF.

This clone was counted a few times. The genes are TRBV2 and TRBJ2-5; 8 bases map to TRBD2. The CDR3 totals 14 residues. CDR1 and CDR2 (germline): SNHLY, FYNNEI. The junction had 9 bases not matched to a gene; V was cut back by 8 bases and J by 4 bases. The CDR3 spells CASGPRLAGETQYF. As DNA, the CDR3 is TGTGCCAGCGGGCCTCGGCTAGCGGGAGAGACCCAGTACTTC. The entire variable domain, with the rest obtained from reference TRBV2 and TRBJ2-5, is as follows: EPEVTQTPSHQVTQMGQEVILRCVPISNHLYFYWYRQILGQKVEFLVSFYNNEISEKSEIFDDQFSVERPDGSNFTLKIRSTKLEDSAMYFCASGPRLAGETQYFGPGTRLLVL.

The CDR3 region is CATSKGKDTEAFF. The CDR3 DNA sequence: TGTGCCACCAGTAAGGGGAAGGACACTGAAGCTTTCTTT. This sequence joins TRBV24-1 and TRBJ1-1, with D tentatively TRBD1 (5 bases). Trimming shortened V by 6 bases and J by 3 bases, and 10 bases separated the two germline ends. CDR3 length: 13 residues. Germline lookup yields CDR1 KGHDR and CDR2 SFDVKD.